This T cell receptor beta chain is from a study of shared clonotypes between healthy human individuals. Study context: Aged 18 to 49, the donors were a couple of women and a few men.

All participating donors were Caucasian adults from Nashville, Tennessee. V was shortened by 0 bases and J by 8 bases, with 7 bases between the two germline ends. The germline V gene encodes CDR1 MNHEY and CDR2 SVGAGI. The CDR3 sequence is 12 residues long. Sequencing used immunoSEQ multiplex PCR; TCRdb keeps in-frame clones, though not all of them. The profile shows 2 million to 2.5 million clones, approximately 96% of them singletons. V and J are TRBV6-5 and TRBJ1-2; D is uncertain. This TCR came from a man aged 18 to 29 in good health. What was sequenced was naive CD4+ T cells sorted from blood. Subset reported: CD45RA+ positively selected. The CDR3 here is CASSYSNGGYTF. The CDR3 DNA follows: TGTGCCAGCAGTTACTCAAACGGCGGCTACACCTTC.